This record concerns one T cell receptor (beta chain) sequence. The data belong to a study of blood T cell repertoires in COVID-19. Study-level information: Acute and convalescent COVID-19 samples came from the United States, Italy and Spain. Sample material is recorded as cDNA or gDNA derived from T cells, B-cell-depleted T cells, or PBMCs.

In the original processing: Reference gene primer amplification gave estimated nucleated cell counts. Sequencing used immunoSEQ multiplex PCR; TCRdb keeps in-frame clones, though not all of them. V and J calls and clone size follow that table, whereas D and trimming were derived from the DNA. This repertoire shows approximately 67,000 clones, 87% found once; its top ten account for more than 5%. The specimen was peripheral blood. The TCR was taken from a man in his fifties or sixties with active COVID-19.

This chain's CDR3 is CAISESSLFGYSEEGADTQYF. The CDR3 DNA reads as TGTGCCATCAGTGAGTCGTCTCTCTTCGGGTATAGCGAAGAAGGAGCAGATACGCAGTATTTT. The chain recombines TRBV10-3 with TRBJ2-3; weak D call: TRBD2 (5 bases). Germline-derived CDR1 and CDR2 are ENHRY and SYGVKD. Trimming cost V 0 bases and J 4 bases, with 29 bases left between them. There are 21 residues in the CDR3.